Listed here are 15 T cell receptor beta chains from one sample, sequenced in a study of blood T cell repertoires in COVID-19. Only in-frame clones appear in the TCRdb table, and some are missing; sequencing was by immunoSEQ multiplex PCR. This repertoire shows over 90,000 clones, nearly 90% found once; its top ten account for around 3.1%. Sequenced input: peripheral blood. The origin of the receptors is a man in his fifties or sixties in a cohort sampled during active COVID-19.

V is TRBV19 and J is TRBJ2-1, with 12 bases matching TRBD2. The CDR3 contains 14 residues. V dropped 4 bases and J dropped 6; count of bases not matched to a gene: 1. CDR1 is LNHDA and CDR2 is SQIVND in the germline V gene (reference sequence). The CDR3 DNA follows: TGTGCCAGTAGTACTAGCGGGGGGGCCAATGAGCAGTTCTTC. Protein: CASSTSGGANEQFF.

The chain employs TRBV6-1 and TRBJ1-4; 10 nucleotides match TRBD1. CDR3 length equals 20 residues. Germline V gene lookup returns CDR1 MNHNS and CDR2 SASEGT. Germline trimming cut 0 bases from V and 4 bases from J; bases unmatched to any gene: 14. CDR3 in amino acids: CASSEALLVGQGKYNEKLFF. The DNA for the CDR3 is TGTGCCAGCAGTGAAGCGCTTCTGGTGGGACAGGGGAAATATAATGAAAAACTGTTTTTT.

The chain couples TRBV2 to TRBJ2-7; D possibly corresponds to TRBD2 (5 bases). The CDR3 runs 13 residues. The germline gives CDR1 SNHLY, CDR2 FYNNEI. V was pared by 6 bases and J by 0 bases, with 9 bases between. In DNA form, the CDR3 reads TGTGCCAGCAGGGGAGCGGTCTCCTACGAGCAGTACTTC. Encoded protein: CASRGAVSYEQYF. The whole variable domain, remainder taken from reference TRBV2 and TRBJ2-7, is EPEVTQTPSHQVTQMGQEVILRCVPISNHLYFYWYRQILGQKVEFLVSFYNNEISEKSEIFDDQFSVERPDGSNFTLKIRSTKLEDSAMYFCASRGAVSYEQYFGPGTRLTVT.

The gene calls are TRBV19 and TRBJ1-2, with D unclear. Deletions cut 7 bases from V and 7 bases from J, with 22 bases between. CDR1 is LNHDA, CDR2 SQIVND, per germline (reference sequence). CDR3 length: 15 residues. The CDR3 protein is CASTKSDRNAGGYTF. CDR3 DNA: TGTGCCAGTACCAAATCCGACCGAAACGCGGGTGGCTACACCTTC.

In nucleotides, the CDR3 is TGCGCCAGCAGCCCTCCGACAGGGAGCGCCGGGGAGCTGTTTTTT. Its translation: CASSPPTGSAGELFF. The genes are TRBV5-1 and TRBJ2-2, with TRBD1 identical over 7 bases. J was trimmed by 6 bases and V by 4 bases; bases with no gene match: 9. Germline CDR1 SGHRS, CDR2 YFSETQ. This CDR3 spans 15 amino acids.

V and J are TRBV7-9 and TRBJ2-2; TRBD2 matches at 8 bases. With 3 bases clipped from V and 7 bases from J, the junction kept 7 bases outside the gene matches. The germline V gene has CDR1 SEHNR and CDR2 FQNEAQ (reference sequence). CDR3 length: 15 amino acids. The CDR3 DNA is TGTGCCAGCAGCTTCCCGGGGGGGATGAACGGGGAGCTGTTTTTT. Residues: CASSFPGGMNGELFF.

The chain employs TRBV29-1 and TRBJ2-3; D might be TRBD2 (6 bases). Trimming removed 6 bases from V and 6 bases from J, with 16 bases in between. The germline V gene has CDR1 SQVTM and CDR2 ANQGSEA. The CDR3 totals 13 residues. The CDR3 here is CSVTGAASDTQYF. The CDR3 DNA is TGCAGCGTCACGGGAGCAGCAAGCGATACGCAGTATTTT.

The sample holds one count of this clone. The genes are TRBV19 and TRBJ2-2; 7 nucleotides align to TRBD1. Germline V gives CDR1 LNHDA, CDR2 SQIVND (reference sequence). V shed 5 bases and J 6 bases; nucleotides not matched to a gene: 12. This CDR3 region has 16 residues. CDR3 DNA sequence: TGTGCCAGTAGTCCCGGACAGGATAGGTTCCCCGGGGAGCTGTTTTTT. Its translation is CASSPGQDRFPGELFF.

The CDR3 region has the DNA TGTGCCAGCGTACAGGGGGGAAGGGCGAATTCACCCCTCCACTTT. Translating it yields CASVQGGRANSPLHF. The chain couples TRBV19 to TRBJ1-6; TRBD1 agrees at 8 bases. Germline V gives CDR1 LNHDA, CDR2 SQIVND (reference sequence). The length of the CDR3 is 15 residues. After removal of 9 bases from V and 7 bases from J, the junction contained 11 bases not matched to a gene.

The chain joins TRBV5-1 to TRBJ1-2; 7 bases map to TRBD1. This CDR3 is 15 amino acids long. Germline V gene lookup returns CDR1 SGHRS and CDR2 YFSETQ. V dropped 0 bases and J dropped 4; count of bases not matched to a gene: 6. The CDR3 nucleotides are TGCGCCAGCAGCTTGGTCAGGGGGACAATCTATGGCTACACCTTC. Translation gives CASSLVRGTIYGYTF.

The chain uses TRBV6-2 or TRBV6-3 and TRBJ2-1; D not resolved. The ends were cut back, 4 bases at V and 6 bases at J, with 16 bases in the middle. Looked up from germline, CDR1 is MNHEY and CDR2 is SVGEGT. The length of the CDR3 is 15 residues. DNA for the CDR3: TGTGCCAGCAGTTCCTCGATGGGCCCGAGCAATGAGCAGTTCTTC. This gives the protein CASSSSMGPSNEQFF.

The rearrangement joins TRBV5-1 to TRBJ1-6; 7 bases agree with TRBD1. V was clipped by 4 bases and J by 8 bases; unmatched bases: 6. The CDR3 loop spans 14 amino acids. Per the germline V gene, CDR1 is SGHRS and CDR2 is YFSETQ. CDR3 in amino acids: CASSQGQSYSPLHF. DNA of the CDR3: TGCGCCAGCAGCCAGGGACAGAGTTATTCACCCCTCCACTTT.

The chain recombines TRBV7-9 with TRBJ1-1, with D maybe TRBD1 (5 bases). Trimming shortened V by 6 bases and J by 1 base, and 12 bases separated the two germline ends. The CDR3 sequence is 14 residues long. Germline assignment: CDR1 SEHNR and CDR2 FQNEAQ (reference sequence). Here the CDR3 reads CASRPNTGNTEAFF. CDR3 bases: TGTGCCAGCAGACCGAACACAGGGAACACTGAAGCTTTCTTT.

V and J are TRBV19 and TRBJ1-1; TRBD1 matches 8 bases. This CDR3 contains 14 residues. Looked up from germline, CDR1 is LNHDA and CDR2 is SQIVND (reference sequence). With 8 bases clipped from V and 7 bases from J, the junction kept 12 bases outside the gene matches. The CDR3 bases are TGTGCCAGTGTTGAGCAGGGGGCCTTAAGTGAAGCTTTCTTT. Translated: CASVEQGALSEAFF.

This chain connects TRBV6-5 to TRBJ1-2; D may be TRBD1 (5 bases). Deletions cut 0 bases from V and 6 bases from J, with 11 bases between. Per germline, CDR1 MNHEY and CDR2 SVGAGI. This CDR3 is 14 amino acids long. The CDR3 loop reads CASSYSRQTHGYTF. The CDR3, as DNA: TGTGCCAGCAGTTACTCGAGACAGACACATGGCTACACCTTC.